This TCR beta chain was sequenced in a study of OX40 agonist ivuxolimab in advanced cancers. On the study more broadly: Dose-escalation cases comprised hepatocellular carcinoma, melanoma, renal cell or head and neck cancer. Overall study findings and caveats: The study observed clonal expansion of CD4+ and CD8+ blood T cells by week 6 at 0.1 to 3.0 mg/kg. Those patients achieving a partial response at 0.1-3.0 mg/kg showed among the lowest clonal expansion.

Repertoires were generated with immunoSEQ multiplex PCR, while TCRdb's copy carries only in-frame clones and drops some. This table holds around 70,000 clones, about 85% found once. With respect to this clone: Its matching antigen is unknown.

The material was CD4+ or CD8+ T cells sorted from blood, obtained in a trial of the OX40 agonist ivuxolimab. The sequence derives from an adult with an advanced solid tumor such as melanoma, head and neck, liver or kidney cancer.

The CDR3 DNA follows: TGTGCCAGCAGCCAAGATAGACTTAACAACAATGAGCAGTTCTTC. This gives the protein CASSQDRLNNNEQFF. The J gene is TRBJ2-1, the V gene TRBV4-2; D not resolved. Per germline, CDR1 LGHNA and CDR2 YNFKEQ. CDR3 length: 15 amino acids. V was clipped by 0 bases and J by 5 bases, with 11 bases between them.